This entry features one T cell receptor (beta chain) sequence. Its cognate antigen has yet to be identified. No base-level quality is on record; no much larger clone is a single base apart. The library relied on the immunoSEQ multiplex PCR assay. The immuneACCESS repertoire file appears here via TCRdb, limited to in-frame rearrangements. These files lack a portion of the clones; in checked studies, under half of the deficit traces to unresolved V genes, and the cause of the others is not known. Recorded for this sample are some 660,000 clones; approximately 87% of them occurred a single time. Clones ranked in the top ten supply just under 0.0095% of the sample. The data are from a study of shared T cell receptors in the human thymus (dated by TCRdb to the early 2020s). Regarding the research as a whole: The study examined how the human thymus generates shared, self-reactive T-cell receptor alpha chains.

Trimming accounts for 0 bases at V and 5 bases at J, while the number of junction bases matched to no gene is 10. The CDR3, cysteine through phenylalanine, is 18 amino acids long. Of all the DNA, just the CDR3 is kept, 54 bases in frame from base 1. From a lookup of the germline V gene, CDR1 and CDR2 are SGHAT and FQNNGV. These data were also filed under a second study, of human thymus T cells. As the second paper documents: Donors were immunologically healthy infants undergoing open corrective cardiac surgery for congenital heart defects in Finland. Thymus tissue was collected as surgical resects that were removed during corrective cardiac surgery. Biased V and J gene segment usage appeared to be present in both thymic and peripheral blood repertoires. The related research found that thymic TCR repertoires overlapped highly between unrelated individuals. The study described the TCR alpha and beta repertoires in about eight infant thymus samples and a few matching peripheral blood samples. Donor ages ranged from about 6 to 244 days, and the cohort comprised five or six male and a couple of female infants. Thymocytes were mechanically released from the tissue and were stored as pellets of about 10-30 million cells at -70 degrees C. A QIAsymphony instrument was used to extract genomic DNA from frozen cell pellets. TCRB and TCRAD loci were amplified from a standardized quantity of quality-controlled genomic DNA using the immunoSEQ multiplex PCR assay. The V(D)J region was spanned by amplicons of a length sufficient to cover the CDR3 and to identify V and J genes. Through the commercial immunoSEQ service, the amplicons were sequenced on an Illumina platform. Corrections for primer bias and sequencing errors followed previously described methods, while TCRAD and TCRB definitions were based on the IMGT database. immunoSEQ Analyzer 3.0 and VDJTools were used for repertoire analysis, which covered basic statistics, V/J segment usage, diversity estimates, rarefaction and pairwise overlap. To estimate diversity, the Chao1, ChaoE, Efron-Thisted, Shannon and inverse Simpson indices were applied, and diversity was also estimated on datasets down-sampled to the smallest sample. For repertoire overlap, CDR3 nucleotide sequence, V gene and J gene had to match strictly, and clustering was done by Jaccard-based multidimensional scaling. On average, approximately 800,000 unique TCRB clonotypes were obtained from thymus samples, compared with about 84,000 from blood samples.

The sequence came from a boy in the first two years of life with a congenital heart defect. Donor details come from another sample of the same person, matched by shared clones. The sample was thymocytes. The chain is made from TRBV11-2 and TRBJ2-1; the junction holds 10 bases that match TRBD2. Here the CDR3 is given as CASSLDRPSGSGNNEQFF. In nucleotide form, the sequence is TGTGCCAGCAGCTTAGATCGTCCTAGCGGGAGTGGGAACAATGAGCAGTTCTTC.